The 6 T cell receptor beta chains reported below all come from one sample, sequenced in a study of beta chain features in type 1 diabetes. As every portion of the isolated RNA was reverse transcribed, the sequencing read expressed TCRB transcripts. The method was immunoSEQ multiplex PCR; TCRdb's version includes in-frame clones alone and lacks a portion of them. The table records about 240,000 clones, 25% to 30% of them present only once. What was sequenced was central memory CD4+ T cells from blood. The source of these receptors is a man younger than 45 in good health.

This clone has more than one count but fewer than ten. The chain has TRBV27 and TRBJ2-1; 8 nucleotides match TRBD2. After removal of 11 bases from V and 8 bases from J, the junction contained 5 bases not matched to a gene. CDR3 size: 11 residues. Per the germline V gene, CDR1 is MNHEY and CDR2 is SMNVEV (reference sequence). Written as DNA, the CDR3 is TGTGCCTCCGGGGGGGTCTATGAGCAGTTCTTC. Encoded protein: CASGGVYEQFF.

This clone turned up a few times. The chain has TRBV30 and TRBJ1-5; 7 positions match TRBD1. The CDR3 runs to 14 residues. Per germline, CDR1 GTSNPN and CDR2 SVGIG (reference sequence). Trimming took 2 bases from V and 4 from J; bases not matched to a gene: 5. For the CDR3, the DNA is TGTGCCTGGAGTACCCCAGGGGGAAATCAGCCCCAGCATTTT. Translation gives CAWSTPGGNQPQHF.

This clone was detected a few times. The genes are TRBV30 and TRBJ2-3, with TRBD2 as a possible D gene (6 bases). Germline V gene sequence: CDR1 GTSNPN, CDR2 SVGIG (reference sequence). V was pared by 3 bases and J by 0 bases, with 13 bases between. This CDR3 is built from 15 residues. The CDR3 reads CAWSSSARSTDTQYF. The DNA for the CDR3 is TGTGCCTGGAGCTCTAGCGCTAGAAGCACAGATACGCAGTATTTT. Using reference TRBV30 and TRBJ2-3 for the parts outside the CDR3, the full variable domain is SQTIHQWPATLVQPVGSPLSLECTVEGTSNPNLYWYRQAAGRGLQLLFYSVGIGQISSEVPQNLSASRPQDRQFILSSKKLLLSDSGFYLCAWSSSARSTDTQYFGPGTRLTVL.

The chain carries TRBV2 and TRBJ1-5; the D gene is possibly TRBD1 (6 bases). The V gene lost 2 bases and the J gene lost 6 bases, with 11 bases spanning the gap. The germline V gene has CDR1 SNHLY and CDR2 FYNNEI. The CDR3 length is 14 residues. CDR3 DNA: TGTGCCAGCAGTGAACGGGGGCTTGGTCAGCCCCAGCATTTT. It yields the protein CASSERGLGQPQHF.

The CDR3 DNA reads TGTGCCAGCGGGGGGGAAGGCACTGGAAACACCATATATTTT. Translated: CASGGEGTGNTIYF. The chain is built from TRBV7-9 and TRBJ1-3, with D possibly matching TRBD1 (5 bases). The germline gives CDR1 SEHNR, CDR2 FQNEAQ (reference sequence). V dropped 8 bases and J dropped 2 bases, with 13 bases sitting between them. This CDR3 has 14 residues.

Worth noting for this clone: With only one base between it and a far larger clone, this is likely a read error. The rearrangement joins TRBV30 to TRBJ2-7; 7 nucleotides line up with TRBD1. J was trimmed by 7 bases and V by 3 bases; bases with no gene match: 15. The CDR3 totals 15 residues. Looked up from germline, CDR1 is GTSNPN and CDR2 is SVGIG (reference sequence). CDR3 amino acids: CAWRAPQGTSMEQYF. The CDR3 DNA reads as TGTGCCTGGAGAGCACCACAGGGGACATCGATGGAGCAGTACTTC.